These 12 T cell receptor beta chains were sequenced from one sample in a study of T cells in Graves' hyperthyroidism and ophthalmopathy. The investigators amplified TCR beta CDR3 regions from RNA transcripts. The HTBI primer set was used in a first-round RT-PCR of the TCR CDR3. Each CDR3 protein gets one entry after TCRdb re-called the multiplex PCR reads with MiXCR. This sample has about 690,000 distinct CDR3 sequences, with around 16% found just once. The sample was blood. These receptors were collected from a man aged 50 to 59 with Graves' hyperthyroidism.

Points on this clonotype: A much larger clone differs by one base, so this may be a read error. The chain couples TRBV12-3 or TRBV12-4 to TRBJ1-3; D remains ambiguous. The CDR3 is 15 amino acids. The V end lost 6 bases, the J end lost 0 bases, and 12 bases lay between the germline ends. The CDR3 sequence: CASSSPTSSGNTIYF. DNA of the CDR3: TGTGCCAGCAGCTCCCCAACTTCCTCTGGAAACACCATATATTTT.

This clonotype was counted only a few times. The chain links TRBV30 to TRBJ2-1, with a possible D match to TRBD2 (5 bases). The germline V and J ends were trimmed by 5 bases and 5 bases, with 13 bases remaining between them. The CDR3 has 13 amino acids. CDR1 and CDR2 (germline): GTSNPN, SVGIG (reference sequence). CDR3 sequence: CAWETGNNNEQFF. CDR3 coding DNA: TGTGCCTGGGAAACCGGGAACAACAATGAGCAGTTCTTC.

This clonotype was seen only a few times. CDR3 DNA: TGCAGTGCTCCTACTAGCGGGAGGGTTAACGGTGAGCAGTTCTTC. Protein product: CSAPTSGRVNGEQFF. The chain carries TRBV20-1 and TRBJ2-1; 13 nucleotides agree with TRBD2. Germline assignment: CDR1 DFQATT and CDR2 SNEGSKA (reference sequence). The trim removed 5 bases at V and 9 bases at J, leaving 10 bases unmatched. The length of the CDR3 is 15 residues.

This clonotype was observed a handful of times. The chain is built from TRBV27 and TRBJ2-7, with D perhaps assigned TRBD1 or TRBD2 (5 bases each). CDR1 and CDR2 (germline): MNHEY, SMNVEV (reference sequence). This CDR3 region has 14 residues. Trimming cost V 5 bases and J 5 bases, with 16 bases left between them. This CDR3 reads CASSPYDQGHEQYF. The DNA of the CDR3 is TGTGCCAGCAGTCCCTACGACCAGGGACACGAGCAGTACTTC.

This clonotype was recorded a few times. This chain connects TRBV20-1 to TRBJ2-1, with D possibly TRBD2 on 6 matching bases. Germline V gene lookup returns CDR1 DFQATT and CDR2 SNEGSKA (reference sequence). This CDR3 spans 14 amino acids. The V and J ends lost 3 bases and 3 bases respectively, with 12 bases between them. The chain's CDR3 is CSASPGLDYNEQFF. CDR3 DNA: TGCAGTGCTAGTCCGGGACTGGACTACAATGAGCAGTTCTTC.

This clonotype was found a few times. This rearrangement joins TRBV6-1 to TRBJ2-5; TRBD1 is a possible D gene (6 bases). The V gene lost 2 bases and the J gene lost 5 bases, with 18 bases spanning the gap. In germline, CDR1 is MNHNS, CDR2 SASEGT. The CDR3 is 16 amino acids. CDR3: CASSEWVGGDRETQYF. The CDR3 bases are TGTGCCAGCAGTGAATGGGTAGGGGGAGATAGGGAGACCCAGTACTTC.

The V and J genes are TRBV28 and TRBJ1-4; weak D call: TRBD1 (6 bases). The germline V gene has CDR1 MDHEN and CDR2 SYDVKM. The V end was cut by 8 bases, the J end by 2 bases, with 15 bases between. This CDR3 has 15 residues. CDR3 amino acids: CASVSTGYTNEKLFF. The CDR3 DNA reads as TGTGCCAGCGTTTCTACAGGGTACACTAATGAAAAACTGTTTTTT.

This clonotype was detected ten times or more. This chain links TRBV30 with TRBJ2-3; no reliable D call. Trimming removed 0 bases at V and 0 bases at J, with 4 bases between. The CDR3 covers 13 residues. Germline CDR1 and CDR2: GTSNPN and SVGIG (reference sequence). DNA of the CDR3: TGTGCCTGGAGTGTACAGAGCACAGATACGCAGTATTTT. This codes for CAWSVQSTDTQYF.

This clonotype has a handful of counts. V and J are TRBV28 and TRBJ2-1; no reliable D call. The germline V gene has CDR1 MDHEN and CDR2 SYDVKM. The CDR3 covers 15 residues. Trimming pared 6 bases from V and 1 base from J, leaving 13 bases between. CDR3 region: CASSASGWSYNEQFF. In DNA form, the CDR3 reads TGTGCCAGCAGCGCCTCTGGGTGGTCCTACAATGAGCAGTTCTTC.

A note on this clonotype: Just one base apart from a much larger clone, this may be a read error. CDR3 in DNA: TGTGCCAGCACCTGGCACAGGGGAGGCAATCAGCCCCATCATTTT. Translated, it gives CASTWHRGGNQPHHF. The V gene is TRBV11-2, the J gene TRBJ1-5; 7 bases agree with TRBD1. Per germline, CDR1 SGHAT and CDR2 FQNNGV. This CDR3 comprises 15 residues.

This clonotype was observed at least ten times. CDR3 in amino acids: CAWSEGQGYNQPQHF. CDR3 DNA: TGTGCCTGGAGCGAGGGACAGGGTTACAATCAGCCCCAGCATTTT. V and J are TRBV30 and TRBJ1-5, with 9 bases aligning to TRBD1. The CDR3 covers 15 residues. The V gene end was trimmed by 3 bases and the J gene end by 3 bases; junction bases not matched to a gene: 6. Germline assignment: CDR1 GTSNPN and CDR2 SVGIG (reference sequence).

This clonotype was detected a few times. The chain couples TRBV4-2 to TRBJ2-1; 9 nucleotides agree with TRBD2. Unmatched junction bases numbered 5, after V lost 3 bases and J lost 8 bases. CDR1 and CDR2 (germline): LGHNA, YNFKEQ. The CDR3 sequence is 14 residues long. DNA of the CDR3: TGTGCCAGCAGCCACGCGGGAGGGCGGGATGAGCAGTTCTTC. It codes for CASSHAGGRDEQFF.